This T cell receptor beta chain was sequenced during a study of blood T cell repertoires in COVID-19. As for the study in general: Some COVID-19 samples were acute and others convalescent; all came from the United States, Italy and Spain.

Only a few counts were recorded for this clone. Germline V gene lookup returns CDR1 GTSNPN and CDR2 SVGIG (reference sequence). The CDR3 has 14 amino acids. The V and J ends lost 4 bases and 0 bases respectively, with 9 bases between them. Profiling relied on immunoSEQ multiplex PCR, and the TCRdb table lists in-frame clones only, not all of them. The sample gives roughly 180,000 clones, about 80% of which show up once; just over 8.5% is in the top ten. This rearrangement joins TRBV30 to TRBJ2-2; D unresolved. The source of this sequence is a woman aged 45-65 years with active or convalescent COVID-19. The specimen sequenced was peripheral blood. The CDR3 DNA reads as TGTGCCTGGAAAAACAGTCCGAACACCGGGGAGCTGTTTTTT. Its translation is CAWKNSPNTGELFF.